This T cell receptor (beta chain) was identified during a study of blood T cell repertoires in COVID-19. The table came from immunoSEQ multiplex PCR; TCRdb's copy has only in-frame clones and leaves some out. The sample includes 90,000 or so clones, roughly 80% seen only once; the top ten take around a quarter. The trim removed 0 bases at V and 1 base at J, leaving 7 bases unmatched. CDR1 is SGHNT and CDR2 is YENEEA in the germline V gene. The CDR3 loop spans 18 amino acids. The receptor comes from a man aged 80 or over with active or convalescent COVID-19. Sample: peripheral blood. The rearrangement joins TRBV11-3 to TRBJ2-2; TRBD1 matches 8 bases. Here the CDR3 DNA reads TGTGCCAGCAGCTTAGATCGCTCCAGGGGGCAGAACACCGGGGAGCTGTTTTTT. Translation: CASSLDRSRGQNTGELFF.